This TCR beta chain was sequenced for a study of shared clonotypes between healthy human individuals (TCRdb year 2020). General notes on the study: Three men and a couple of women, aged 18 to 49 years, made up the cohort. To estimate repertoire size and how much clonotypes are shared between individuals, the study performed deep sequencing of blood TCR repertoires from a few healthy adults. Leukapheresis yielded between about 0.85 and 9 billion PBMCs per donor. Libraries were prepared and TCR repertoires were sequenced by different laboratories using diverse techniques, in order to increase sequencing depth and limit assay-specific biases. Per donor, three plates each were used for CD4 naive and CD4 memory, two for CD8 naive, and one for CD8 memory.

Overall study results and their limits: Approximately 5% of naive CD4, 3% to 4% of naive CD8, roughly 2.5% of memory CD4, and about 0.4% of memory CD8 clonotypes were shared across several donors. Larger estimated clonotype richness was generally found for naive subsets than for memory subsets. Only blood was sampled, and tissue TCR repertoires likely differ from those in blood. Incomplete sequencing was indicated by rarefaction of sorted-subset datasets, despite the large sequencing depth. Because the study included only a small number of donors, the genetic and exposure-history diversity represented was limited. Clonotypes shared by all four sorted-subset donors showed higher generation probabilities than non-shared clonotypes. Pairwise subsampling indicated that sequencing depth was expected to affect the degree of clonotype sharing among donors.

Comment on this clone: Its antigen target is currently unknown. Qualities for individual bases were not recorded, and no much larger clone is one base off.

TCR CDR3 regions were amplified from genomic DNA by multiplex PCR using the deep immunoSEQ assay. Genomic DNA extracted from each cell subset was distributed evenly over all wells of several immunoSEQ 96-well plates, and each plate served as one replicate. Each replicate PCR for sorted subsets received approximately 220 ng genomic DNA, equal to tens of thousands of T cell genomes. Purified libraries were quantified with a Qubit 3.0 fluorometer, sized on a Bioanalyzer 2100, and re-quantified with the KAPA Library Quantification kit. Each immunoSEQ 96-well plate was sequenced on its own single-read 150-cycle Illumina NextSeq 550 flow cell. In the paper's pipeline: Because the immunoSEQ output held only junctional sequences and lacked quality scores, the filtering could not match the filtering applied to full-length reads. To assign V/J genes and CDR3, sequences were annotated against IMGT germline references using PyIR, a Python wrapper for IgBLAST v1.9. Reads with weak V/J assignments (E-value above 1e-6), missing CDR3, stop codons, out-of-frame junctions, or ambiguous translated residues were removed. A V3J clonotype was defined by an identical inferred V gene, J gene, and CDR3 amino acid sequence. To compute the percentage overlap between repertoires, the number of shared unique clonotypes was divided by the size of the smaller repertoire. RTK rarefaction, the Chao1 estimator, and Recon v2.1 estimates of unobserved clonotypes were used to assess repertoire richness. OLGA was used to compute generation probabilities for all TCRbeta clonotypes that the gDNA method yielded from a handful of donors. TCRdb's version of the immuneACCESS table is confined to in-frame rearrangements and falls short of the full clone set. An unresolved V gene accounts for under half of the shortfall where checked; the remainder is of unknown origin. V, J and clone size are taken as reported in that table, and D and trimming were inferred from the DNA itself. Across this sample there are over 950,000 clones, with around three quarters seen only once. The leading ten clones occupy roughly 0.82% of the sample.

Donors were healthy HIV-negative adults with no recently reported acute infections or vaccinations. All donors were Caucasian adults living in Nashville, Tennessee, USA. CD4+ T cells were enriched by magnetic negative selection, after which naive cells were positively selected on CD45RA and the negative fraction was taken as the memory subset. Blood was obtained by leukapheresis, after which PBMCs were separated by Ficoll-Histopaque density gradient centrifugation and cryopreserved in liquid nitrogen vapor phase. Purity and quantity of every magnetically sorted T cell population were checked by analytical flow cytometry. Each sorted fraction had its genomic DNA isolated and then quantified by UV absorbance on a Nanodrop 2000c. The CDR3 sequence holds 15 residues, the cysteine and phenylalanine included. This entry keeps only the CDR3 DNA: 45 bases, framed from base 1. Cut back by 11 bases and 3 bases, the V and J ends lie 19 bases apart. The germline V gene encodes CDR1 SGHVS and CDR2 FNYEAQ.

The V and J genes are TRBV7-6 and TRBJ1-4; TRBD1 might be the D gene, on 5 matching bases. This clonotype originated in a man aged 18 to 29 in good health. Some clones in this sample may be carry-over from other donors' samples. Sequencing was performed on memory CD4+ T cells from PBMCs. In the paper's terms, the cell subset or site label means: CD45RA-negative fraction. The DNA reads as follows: TGTGCCGGCTATGAGAGGGGCTGGGCTAATGAAAAACTGTTTTTT. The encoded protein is CAGYERGWANEKLFF.